This TCR beta chain was obtained from a study of blood T cell repertoires in COVID-19. Participant age was roughly 18 to 100 years, and participants resided in around 24 US areas. Participant-given clinical history determined each cohort assignment. The repertoire was sequenced with immunoSEQ multiplex PCR; TCRdb's copy has only in-frame clones and lacks some. The table lists some 270,000 clones, 85% to 90% of them singletons. Germline CDR1 is SGHRS and CDR2 is YFSETQ. The CDR3 consists of 15 residues. V dropped 1 base and J dropped 1 base, with 11 bases sitting between them. This receptor was obtained from a woman aged 55-69 years who had recovered from COVID-19. The rearrangement uses TRBV5-1 and TRBJ1-1; D might be TRBD1 (5 bases). The sequenced material came from PBMCs or T cells enriched from blood (not recorded which). The CDR3 nucleotides read TGCGCCAGCAGCTTGTCGGGGGGAAGGAACACTGAAGCTTTCTTT. Translation: CASSLSGGRNTEAFF. The whole variable domain, remainder taken from reference TRBV5-1 and TRBJ1-1, is KAGVTQTPRYLIKTRGQQVTLSCSPISGHRSVSWYQQTPGQGLQFLFEYFSETQRNKGNFPGRFSGRQFSNSRSEMNVSTLELGDSALYLCASSLSGGRNTEAFFGQGTRLTVV.